This TCR beta chain originates from a study of T cell responses to AZD1222 COVID-19 vaccine. Turning to the study itself: Second doses at about 4 or about 12 weeks were pooled. Study findings and constraints: There were mostly white British donors and more females than males, and clonal diversity was possibly underestimated. Sampling that yielded the repertoires occurred only after the peak T cell response. A reported finding is that nearly half of spike-specific TCRs target unmutated variant regions.

Repertoires were generated with immunoSEQ multiplex PCR, while TCRdb's copy carries only in-frame clones and drops some. Seen here are around 160,000 clones, 85% to 95% observed once, and the top ten hold approximately 2.1%. This clone was counted only a few times. The antigen is unknown. This CDR3 is also generated by other DNA sequences in the sample. This CDR3 is 14 amino acids long. Germline V gene sequence: CDR1 SGHRS, CDR2 YFSETQ. V gave up 1 base and J gave up 3 bases; unmatched junction bases: 0. V usage is TRBV5-1 and J usage is TRBJ2-7; 11 positions agree with TRBD2. The sequencing used peripheral blood, collected on day 0 of AZD1222 vaccination. This clonotype was sampled from an adult in good health. CDR3 protein: CASSLTSGSYEQYF. The CDR3 DNA reads as TGCGCCAGCAGCTTGACTAGCGGGAGCTACGAGCAGTACTTC. Together with reference TRBV5-1 and TRBJ2-7, the CDR3 gives the full variable domain: KAGVTQTPRYLIKTRGQQVTLSCSPISGHRSVSWYQQTPGQGLQFLFEYFSETQRNKGNFPGRFSGRQFSNSRSEMNVSTLELGDSALYLCASSLTSGSYEQYFGPGTRLTVT.